These 22 T cell receptor beta chains were sequenced from one sample in a study of blood T cell repertoires in COVID-19. Only in-frame clones appear in the TCRdb table, and some are missing; sequencing was by immunoSEQ multiplex PCR. The profile shows 25,000 to 40,000 clones, 75% to 90% of them singletons. Material for sequencing was peripheral blood. Receptors were obtained from a human donor in a cohort sampled during active COVID-19.

This clone was seen only once. The genes are TRBV7-9 and TRBJ2-7; no definite D call. The CDR3 sequence is 13 residues long. The V end was cut by 6 bases, the J end by 3 bases, with 12 bases between. Germline CDR1 and CDR2: SEHNR and FQNEAQ (reference sequence). The CDR3 DNA reads TGTGCCAGCAGGCCCGACTGGTTCTACGAGCAGTACTTC. Amino acid sequence: CASRPDWFYEQYF.

The rearrangement uses TRBV5-1 and TRBJ2-2; 9 bases are shared with TRBD1. The CDR3 consists of 17 residues. The V gene's germline CDR1 is SGHRS and CDR2 YFSETQ. V was clipped by 3 bases and J by 7 bases; unmatched bases: 13. The CDR3 sequence: CASSSGTGQGHIGELFF. For the CDR3, the DNA is TGCGCCAGCAGCTCGGGGACGGGACAGGGTCATATCGGGGAGCTGTTTTTT.

The chain employs TRBV27 and TRBJ2-1; 7 bases are a match to TRBD1. Germline assignment: CDR1 MNHEY and CDR2 SMNVEV (reference sequence). The CDR3 covers 15 residues. V was pared by 6 bases and J by 0 bases, with 5 bases of the junction left unmatched. CDR3 loop: CASRRDSSSYNEQFF. The DNA for the CDR3 is TGTGCCAGCAGAAGGGACAGTAGCTCCTACAATGAGCAGTTCTTC.

This clone was detected only once. This chain links TRBV5-1 with TRBJ2-1; 15 nucleotides align to TRBD2. Germline assignment: CDR1 SGHRS and CDR2 YFSETQ. With 4 bases clipped from V and 5 bases from J, the junction kept 7 bases outside the gene matches. The CDR3 has 17 amino acids. CDR3 residues: CASSEGLAGGKDNEQFF. DNA of the CDR3: TGCGCCAGCAGCGAGGGACTAGCGGGAGGAAAAGACAATGAGCAGTTCTTC.

This clone was counted only a few times. The chain is built from TRBV30 and TRBJ1-3; the D gene is possibly TRBD1 (6 bases). Germline V gene lookup returns CDR1 GTSNPN and CDR2 SVGIG (reference sequence). The CDR3 totals 13 residues. Trimming shortened V by 7 bases and J by 2 bases, and 12 bases separated the two germline ends. CDR3 DNA: TGTGCCTCGAAACAGGGTGCTGGAAACACCATATATTTT. Encoded protein: CASKQGAGNTIYF.

The V gene is TRBV21-1, the J gene TRBJ2-5; whether TRBD1, the table's D call, matches the DNA was not checked. TRBV21-1 is tagged as a pseudogene. The length of the CDR3 is 16 residues. CDR3 sequence (DNA): TGTGCCAGCAGCAAAGTTGCAGGGGGAAGGAAAGAGACCCAGTACTTC. This codes for CASSKVAGGRKETQYF.

The chain carries TRBV6-5 and TRBJ2-3, with 8 positions matching TRBD1. With 7 bases clipped from V and 0 bases from J, the junction kept 6 bases outside the gene matches. The CDR3 sequence is 15 residues long. Looked up from germline, CDR1 is MNHEY and CDR2 is SVGAGI. The CDR3 DNA sequence: TGTGCCAGCAATCGGGACAGGCTTAGCACAGATACGCAGTATTTT. Residues: CASNRDRLSTDTQYF.

In this sample, this clone turned up once. The chain links TRBV5-6 to TRBJ2-1, with D unclear. Germline CDR1 is SGHDT and CDR2 is YYEEEE. This CDR3 has 12 amino acids. Between the trimmed V and J ends, which lost 2 bases and 4 bases, there was a span of 4 bases. CDR3 DNA: TGTGCCAGCAGCTTTGAGTACAATGAGCAGTTCTTC. Amino acid sequence: CASSFEYNEQFF.

Only one count was recorded for this clone. The rearrangement uses TRBV5-5 and TRBJ2-3; 10 bases align to TRBD2. V was clipped by 5 bases and J by 0 bases; unmatched bases: 9. This CDR3 comprises 17 residues. The germline V gene has CDR1 SGHKS and CDR2 YYEKEE (reference sequence). CDR3 protein: CASSLSGGSASTDTQYF. CDR3 coding DNA: TGTGCCAGCAGTCTTAGCGGGGGGTCGGCTAGCACAGATACGCAGTATTTT.

V and J are TRBV11-2 and TRBJ2-3, with D unresolved. Per the germline V gene, CDR1 is SGHAT and CDR2 is FQNNGV. V lost 1 base, J lost 4 bases, and 9 bases lay in between. The CDR3 loop spans 14 amino acids. CDR3 region: CASSLGWAADTQYF. The CDR3 DNA sequence: TGTGCCAGCAGCTTAGGGTGGGCTGCAGATACGCAGTATTTT.

The chain couples TRBV28 to TRBJ2-3, with D possibly being TRBD2 (6 bases). CDR1 is MDHEN and CDR2 is SYDVKM in the germline V gene. The V gene lost 2 bases and the J gene lost 3 bases, with 15 bases spanning the gap. The CDR3 has 16 amino acids. Here the CDR3 DNA reads TGTGCCAGCAGTTTAGCGGGGCCAGGCGGGACAGATACGCAGTATTTT. Amino acids: CASSLAGPGGTDTQYF.

This clone was detected only once. The chain links TRBV6-5 to TRBJ2-1; TRBD2 agrees at 7 bases. The V gene end was trimmed by 6 bases and the J gene end by 2 bases; junction bases not matched to a gene: 4. The germline gives CDR1 MNHEY, CDR2 SVGAGI. This CDR3 has 14 amino acids. CDR3 protein: CASSWGGTYNEQFF. CDR3 nucleotides: TGTGCCAGCAGCTGGGGGGGGACCTACAATGAGCAGTTCTTC.

This chain connects TRBV11-2 to TRBJ1-1; D is undetermined. The CDR3 covers 11 residues. The germline CDR1 and CDR2 sequences are SGHAT and FQNNGV. The ends were cut back, 1 base at V and 12 bases at J, with 9 bases in the middle. The CDR3 here is CASSLGPGSFF. As DNA, the CDR3 is TGTGCCAGCAGCTTAGGACCGGGGTCTTTCTTT. The variable domain in full, completed from reference TRBV11-2 and TRBJ1-1, reads EAGVAQSPRYKIIEKRQSVAFWCNPISGHATLYWYQQILGQGPKLLIQFQNNGVVDDSQLPKDRFSAERLKGVDSTLKIQPAKLEDSAVYLCASSLGPGSFFGQGTRLTVV.

This clone occurred once. The gene calls are TRBV18 and TRBJ1-5, with no clear D. CDR1 is KGHSH and CDR2 is LQKENI in the germline V gene. Trimming removed 1 base at V and 5 bases at J, with 9 bases between. The CDR3 loop spans 14 amino acids. This chain's CDR3 is CASSPQSSDQPQHF. As DNA, the CDR3 is TGTGCCAGCTCACCACAATCAAGCGATCAGCCCCAGCATTTT.

The CDR3: CASSLDTGLKYNEQFF. CDR3 nucleotides: TGTGCCAGCAGCTTAGATACAGGGCTGAAGTACAATGAGCAGTTCTTC. V usage is TRBV7-9 and J usage is TRBJ2-1, with a tentative D call TRBD1 (6 bases). The CDR3 is 16 residues long. Germline lookup yields CDR1 SEHNR and CDR2 FQNEAQ (reference sequence). The V and J ends lost 1 base and 4 bases respectively, with 14 bases between them.

The chain carries TRBV11-2 and TRBJ2-7; possibly TRBD1 for D (5 bases). Trimming removed 4 bases at V and 7 bases at J, with 14 bases between. The CDR3 covers 13 residues. Germline loops: CDR1 SGHAT, CDR2 FQNNGV. DNA for the CDR3: TGTGCCAGCAGCTCACAGACTCAGGGTGAGCAGTACTTC. Translating gives CASSSQTQGEQYF.

The chain uses TRBV12-3 or TRBV12-4 and TRBJ1-2; D might be TRBD1 (6 bases). V lost 5 bases and J lost 8, with 12 bases in between. The CDR3 sequence is 12 residues long. CDR3 sequence: CASSTQGRGYTF. The CDR3 DNA reads as TGTGCCAGCAGTACGCAGGGGAGAGGCTACACCTTC.

This chain links TRBV6-5 with TRBJ1-2, with 7 bases aligning to TRBD1. Germline CDR1 is MNHEY and CDR2 is SVGAGI. The J segment lost 4 bases and the V segment lost 6 bases, leaving 11 bases of the junction unmatched. There are 15 residues in the CDR3. The CDR3: CASSPGTERLYGYTF. CDR3 DNA: TGTGCCAGCAGCCCCGGGACAGAAAGACTCTATGGCTACACCTTC.

This chain uses TRBV24-1 with TRBJ2-5; 9 bases agree with TRBD2. Germline CDR1 KGHDR, CDR2 SFDVKD. The V segment lost 9 bases and the J segment 4 bases; nucleotides outside the gene matches: 5. CDR3 length: 13 residues. The CDR3 nucleotides are TGTGCCACCTCCGCGGGAGGGGGAGAGACCCAGTACTTC. Translation gives CATSAGGGETQYF.

V is TRBV7-9 and J is TRBJ2-7, with D tentatively TRBD1 (6 bases). The germline V gene encodes CDR1 SEHNR and CDR2 FQNEAQ (reference sequence). Trimming shortened V by 5 bases and J by 3 bases, and 20 bases separated the two germline ends. The CDR3 has 16 residues. The CDR3 loop reads CASSDGMLTGNYEQYF. In DNA, the CDR3 is TGTGCCAGCAGCGATGGGATGCTCACAGGGAACTACGAGCAGTACTTC.

The rearrangement uses TRBV6-5 and TRBJ1-1; D uncertain. The CDR3 loop spans 11 amino acids. Germline CDR1 reads MNHEY; CDR2 reads SVGAGI. V lost 8 bases, J lost 11 bases, and 15 bases lay in between. CDR3 amino acids: CASFFRDTAFF. The DNA for the CDR3 is TGTGCCAGCTTCTTCCGGGATACCGCTTTCTTT.

This sequence joins TRBV29-1 and TRBJ2-2; TRBD2 aligns across 8 bases. Germline V gene lookup returns CDR1 SQVTM and CDR2 ANQGSEA. V lost 0 bases, J lost 6 bases, and 6 bases stayed unmatched. The CDR3 totals 15 residues. CDR3 amino acids: CSVEDPAGVPGELFF. CDR3 bases: TGCAGCGTTGAAGATCCAGCGGGAGTACCCGGGGAGCTGTTTTTT.